This T cell receptor beta chain was identified in a study of cytomegalovirus exposure and HLA in healthy donors. This CDR3 has 13 residues. Trimming removed 6 bases from V and 2 bases from J; junction bases left unmatched: 2. Germline-derived CDR1 and CDR2 are GTSNPN and SVGIG (reference sequence). PCR employed 60 Vbeta and 13 Jbeta primers. The repertoire was sequenced with immunoSEQ multiplex PCR; TCRdb's copy has only in-frame clones and lacks some. The profile covers about 160,000 clones, with roughly 80% appearing a single time and about 9.9% taken by the ten largest. Sequenced sample: PBMCs. The sequence was obtained from a man aged 18 to 30 in good health and CMV-seropositive. The chain links TRBV30 to TRBJ1-3; 9 bases are shared with TRBD1. This CDR3 is CACTGGTGNTIYF. CDR3 nucleotide sequence: TGTGCCTGCACAGGGGGCACTGGAAACACCATATATTTT.